Given below is one T cell receptor (beta chain) in context. V was clipped by 2 bases and J by 5 bases; unmatched bases: 7. CDR3 length: 16 residues. Germline V CDR1 and CDR2: SGHNT, YENEEA. Per the original data handling: Counts of nucleated cells, estimated from reference gene primer amplification, were obtained. TCRdb keeps only in-frame clones here, not all; method: immunoSEQ multiplex PCR. The V and J calls and clone size are taken from that table; D and trimming were inferred from the DNA. The sample yields more than 350,000 clones, 80% to 90% seen once. Study members were between about 18 and 100 years old and lived in 24 US regions. Participants' own reports of clinical history determined their cohort assignment. Cohort 3 recovered donors had two negative PCRs, clearance, or symptom resolution. The sample is drawn from a study of blood T cell repertoires in COVID-19.

This TCR came from a woman aged 45-59 years who had recovered from COVID-19. The sequencing input was PBMCs or T cells enriched from blood (not recorded which). This chain connects TRBV11-3 to TRBJ2-4, with TRBD2 identical over 9 bases. CDR3 sequence reads: CASSLSSAGGQNIQYF. CDR3 coding DNA: TGTGCCAGCAGCTTATCCAGCGCGGGGGGGCAAAACATTCAGTACTTC. The whole variable domain, remainder taken from reference TRBV11-3 and TRBJ2-4, is EAGVVQSPRYKIIEKKQPVAFWCNPISGHNTLYWYLQNLGQGPELLIRYENEEAVDDSQLPKDRFSAERLKGVDSTLKIQPAELGDSAVYLCASSLSSAGGQNIQYFGAGTRLSVL.